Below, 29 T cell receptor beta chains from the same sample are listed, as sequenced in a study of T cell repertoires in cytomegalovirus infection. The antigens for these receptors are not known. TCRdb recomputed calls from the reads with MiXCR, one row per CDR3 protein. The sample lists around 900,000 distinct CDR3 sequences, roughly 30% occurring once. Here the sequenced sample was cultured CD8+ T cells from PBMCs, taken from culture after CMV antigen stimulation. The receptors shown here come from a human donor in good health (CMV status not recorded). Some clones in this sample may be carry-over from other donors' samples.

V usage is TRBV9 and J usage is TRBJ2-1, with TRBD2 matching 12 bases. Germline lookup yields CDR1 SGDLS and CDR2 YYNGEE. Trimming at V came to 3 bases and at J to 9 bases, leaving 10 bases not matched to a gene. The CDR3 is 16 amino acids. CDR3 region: CASSASLAGGTGEQFF. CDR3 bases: TGTGCCAGCAGCGCCTCTCTAGCGGGGGGGACGGGTGAGCAGTTCTTC. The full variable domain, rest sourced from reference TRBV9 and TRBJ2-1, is DSGVTQTPKHLITATGQRVTLRCSPRSGDLSVYWYQQSLDQGLQFLIQYYNGEERAKGNILERFSAQQFPDLHSELNLSSLELGDSALYFCASSASLAGGTGEQFFGPGTRLTVL.

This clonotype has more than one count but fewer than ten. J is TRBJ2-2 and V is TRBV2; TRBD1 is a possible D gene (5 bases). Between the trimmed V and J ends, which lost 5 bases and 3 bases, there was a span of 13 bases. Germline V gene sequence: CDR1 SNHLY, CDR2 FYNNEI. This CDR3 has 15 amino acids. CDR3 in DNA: TGTGCCAGCAGTCCAGGGATGGGATACACCGGGGAGCTGTTTTTT. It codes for CASSPGMGYTGELFF.

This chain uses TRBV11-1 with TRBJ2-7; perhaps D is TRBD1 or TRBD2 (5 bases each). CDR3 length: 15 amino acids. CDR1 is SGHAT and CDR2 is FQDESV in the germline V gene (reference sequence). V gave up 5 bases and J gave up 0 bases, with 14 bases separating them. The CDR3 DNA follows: TGTGCCAGCAGCCTCCGGTGGGGGAGCTCCTACGAGCAGTACGTC. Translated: CASSLRWGSSYEQYV.

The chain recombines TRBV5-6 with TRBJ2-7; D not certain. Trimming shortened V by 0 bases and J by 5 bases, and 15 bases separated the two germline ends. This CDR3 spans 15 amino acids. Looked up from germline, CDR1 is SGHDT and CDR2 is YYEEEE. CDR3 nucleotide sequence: TGTGCCAGCAGCTTGGCCGCTCCGATTGGGGACGAGCAGTACGTC. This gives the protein CASSLAAPIGDEQYV.

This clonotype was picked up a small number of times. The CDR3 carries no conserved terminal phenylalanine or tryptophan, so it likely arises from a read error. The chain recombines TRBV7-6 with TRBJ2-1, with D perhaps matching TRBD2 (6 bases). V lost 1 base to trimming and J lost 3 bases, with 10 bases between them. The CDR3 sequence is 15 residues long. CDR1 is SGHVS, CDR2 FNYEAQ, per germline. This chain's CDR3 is CASSLGAGSYNEQFS. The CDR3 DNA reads TGTGCCAGCAGCTTAGGAGCGGGCAGCTACAATGAGCAGTTCTCC.

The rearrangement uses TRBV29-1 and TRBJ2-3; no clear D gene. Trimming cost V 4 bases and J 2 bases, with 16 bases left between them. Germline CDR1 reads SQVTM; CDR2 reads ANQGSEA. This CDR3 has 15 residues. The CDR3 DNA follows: TGCAGCGTTGCAGAAGGCGACCCGTCCACAGATACGCAGTATTTT. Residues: CSVAEGDPSTDTQYF.

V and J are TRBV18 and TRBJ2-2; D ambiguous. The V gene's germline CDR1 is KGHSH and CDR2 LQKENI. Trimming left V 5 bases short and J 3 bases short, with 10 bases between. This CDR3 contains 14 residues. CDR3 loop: CASSARKDTGELFF. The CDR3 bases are TGTGCCAGCTCAGCGCGGAAGGACACCGGGGAGCTGTTTTTT.

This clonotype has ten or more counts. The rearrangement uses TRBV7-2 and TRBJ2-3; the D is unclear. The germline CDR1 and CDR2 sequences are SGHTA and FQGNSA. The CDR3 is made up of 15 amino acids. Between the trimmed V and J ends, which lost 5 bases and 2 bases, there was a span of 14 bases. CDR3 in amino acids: CASSQWVGNTDTQYF. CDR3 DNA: TGTGCCAGCAGCCAGTGGGTGGGGAACACAGATACGCAGTATTTT.

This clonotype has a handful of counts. The chain's CDR3 is CAISDPRRGYNEQFF. CDR3 coding DNA: TGTGCCATCAGTGACCCTAGAAGAGGCTACAATGAGCAGTTCTTC. This chain uses TRBV10-3 with TRBJ2-1; D not resolved. The CDR3 consists of 15 residues. Looked up from germline, CDR1 is ENHRY and CDR2 is SYGVKD. Trimming left V 3 bases short and J 3 bases short, with 12 bases between.

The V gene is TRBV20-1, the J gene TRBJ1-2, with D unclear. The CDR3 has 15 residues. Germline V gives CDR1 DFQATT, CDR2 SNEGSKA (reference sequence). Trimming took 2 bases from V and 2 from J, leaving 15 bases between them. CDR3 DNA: TGCAGTGCTAGAATATGGTCGTCAGGCAACTATGGCTACACCTTC. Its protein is CSARIWSSGNYGYTF.

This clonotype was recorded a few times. For the CDR3, the DNA is TGTGCCAGCAGCCCCGGGGGGGCCTGGCACGAGCAGTACGTC. Amino acids: CASSPGGAWHEQYV. The chain is built from TRBV9 and TRBJ2-7; TRBD2 matches at 8 bases. CDR1 SGDLS and CDR2 YYNGEE come from the germline V gene. CDR3 length: 14 amino acids. J gave up 5 bases and V 4 bases, and 8 bases lay outside the gene matches.

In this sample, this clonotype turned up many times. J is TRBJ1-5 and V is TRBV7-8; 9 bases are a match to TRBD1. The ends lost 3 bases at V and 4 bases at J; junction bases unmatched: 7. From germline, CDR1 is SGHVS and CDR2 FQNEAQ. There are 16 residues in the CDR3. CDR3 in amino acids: CASSFNAQGANQPQHF. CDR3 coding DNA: TGTGCCAGCAGCTTTAATGCACAGGGGGCGAATCAGCCCCAGCATTTT.

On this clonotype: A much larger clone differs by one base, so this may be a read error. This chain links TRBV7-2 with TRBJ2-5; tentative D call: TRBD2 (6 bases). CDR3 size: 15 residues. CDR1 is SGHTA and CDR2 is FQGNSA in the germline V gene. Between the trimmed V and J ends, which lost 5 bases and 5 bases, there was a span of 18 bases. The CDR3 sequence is CASSSRRVEVETQYF. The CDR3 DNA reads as TGTGCCAGCAGCAGCCGGAGGGTCGAGGTTGAGACCCAGTACTTC.

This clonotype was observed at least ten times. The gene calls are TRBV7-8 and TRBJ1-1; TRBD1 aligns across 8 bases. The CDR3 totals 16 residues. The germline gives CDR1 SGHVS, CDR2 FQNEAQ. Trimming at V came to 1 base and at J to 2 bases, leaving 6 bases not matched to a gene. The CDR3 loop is CASSLGGGQGNTEAFF. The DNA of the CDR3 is TGTGCCAGCAGCTTAGGGGGAGGACAGGGCAACACTGAAGCTTTCTTT.

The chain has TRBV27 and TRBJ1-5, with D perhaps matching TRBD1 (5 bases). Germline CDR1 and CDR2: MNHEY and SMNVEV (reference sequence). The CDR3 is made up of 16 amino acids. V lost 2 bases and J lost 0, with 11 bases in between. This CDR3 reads CASSLKGSGSNQPQHF. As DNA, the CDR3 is TGTGCCAGCAGTTTAAAGGGGTCCGGTAGCAATCAGCCCCAGCATTTT.

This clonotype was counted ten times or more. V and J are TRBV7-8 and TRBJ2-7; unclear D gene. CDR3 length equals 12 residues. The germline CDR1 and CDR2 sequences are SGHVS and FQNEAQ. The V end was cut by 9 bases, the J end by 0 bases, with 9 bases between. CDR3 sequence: CASLSPSYEQYF. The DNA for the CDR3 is TGTGCCAGTTTGTCACCCTCCTACGAGCAGTACTTC. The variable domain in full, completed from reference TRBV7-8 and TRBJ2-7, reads GAGVSQSPRYKVAKRGQDVALRCDPISGHVSLFWYQQALGQGPEFLTYFQNEAQLDKSGLPSDRFFAERPEGSVSTLKIQRTQQEDSAVYLCASLSPSYEQYFGPGTRLTVT.

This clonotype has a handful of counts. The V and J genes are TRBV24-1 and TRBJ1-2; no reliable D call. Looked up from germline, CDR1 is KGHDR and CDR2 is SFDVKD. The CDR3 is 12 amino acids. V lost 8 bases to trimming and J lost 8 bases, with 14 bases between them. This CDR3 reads CATTDGRLGYTF. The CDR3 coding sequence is TGTGCCACCACCGACGGACGGCTCGGCTACACCTTC.

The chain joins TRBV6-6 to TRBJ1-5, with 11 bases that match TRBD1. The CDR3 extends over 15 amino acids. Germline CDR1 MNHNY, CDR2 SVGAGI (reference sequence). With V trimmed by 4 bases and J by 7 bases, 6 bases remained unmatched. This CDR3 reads CASSSWTGGVQPQHF. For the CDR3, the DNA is TGTGCCAGCAGTTCCTGGACAGGGGGCGTCCAGCCCCAGCATTTT.

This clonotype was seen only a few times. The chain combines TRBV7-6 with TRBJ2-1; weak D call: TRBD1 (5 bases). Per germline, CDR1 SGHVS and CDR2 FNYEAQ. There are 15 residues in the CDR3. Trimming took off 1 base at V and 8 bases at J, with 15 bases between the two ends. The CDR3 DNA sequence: TGTGCCAGCAGCTTAGGCGTTTCAGGGAATCATGAGCAGTTCTTC. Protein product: CASSLGVSGNHEQFF.

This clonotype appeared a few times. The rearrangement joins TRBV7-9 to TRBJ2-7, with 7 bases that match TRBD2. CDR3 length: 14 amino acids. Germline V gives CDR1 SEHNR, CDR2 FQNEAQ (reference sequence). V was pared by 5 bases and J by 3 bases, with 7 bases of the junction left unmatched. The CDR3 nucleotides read TGTGCCAGCAGCCCCCCGGGGGGTGACTACGAGCAGTACGTC. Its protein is CASSPPGGDYEQYV.

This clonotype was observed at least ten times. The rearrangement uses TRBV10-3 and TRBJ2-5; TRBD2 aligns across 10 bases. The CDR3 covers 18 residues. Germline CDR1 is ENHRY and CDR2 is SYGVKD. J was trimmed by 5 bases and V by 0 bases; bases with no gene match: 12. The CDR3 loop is CAISESLPPAGGLETQYF. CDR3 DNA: TGTGCCATCAGTGAGTCGTTACCTCCAGCGGGGGGGCTTGAGACCCAGTACTTC.

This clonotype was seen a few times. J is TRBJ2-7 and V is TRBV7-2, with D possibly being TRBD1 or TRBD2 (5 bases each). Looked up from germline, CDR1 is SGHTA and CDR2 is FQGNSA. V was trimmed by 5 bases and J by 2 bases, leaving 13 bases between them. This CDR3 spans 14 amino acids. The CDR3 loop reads CASSDFGGAYEQYF. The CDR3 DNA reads TGTGCCAGCAGCGACTTTGGGGGAGCCTACGAGCAGTACTTC.

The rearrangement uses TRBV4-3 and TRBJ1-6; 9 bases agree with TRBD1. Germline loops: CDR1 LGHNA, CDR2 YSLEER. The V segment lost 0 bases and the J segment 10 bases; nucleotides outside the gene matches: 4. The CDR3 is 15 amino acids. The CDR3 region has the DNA TGCGCCAGCAGCCAAGATTTCACAGGGGGCTCACCCCTCCACTTT. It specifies CASSQDFTGGSPLHF.

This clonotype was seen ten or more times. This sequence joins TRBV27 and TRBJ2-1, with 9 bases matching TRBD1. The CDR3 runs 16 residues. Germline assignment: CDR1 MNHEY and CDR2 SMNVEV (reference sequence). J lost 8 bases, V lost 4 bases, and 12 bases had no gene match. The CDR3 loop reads CASSSRDRVEFDEQFF. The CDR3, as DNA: TGTGCCAGCAGTTCCCGGGACAGGGTAGAATTCGATGAGCAGTTCTTC.

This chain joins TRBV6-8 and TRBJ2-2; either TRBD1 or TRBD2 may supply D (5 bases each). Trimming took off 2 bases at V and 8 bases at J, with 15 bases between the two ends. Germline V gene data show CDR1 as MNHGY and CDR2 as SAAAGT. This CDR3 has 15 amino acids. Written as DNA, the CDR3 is TGTGCCAGCAGTTACATACGGGGCTCAGCAGGGGAGCTGTTTTTT. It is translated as CASSYIRGSAGELFF.

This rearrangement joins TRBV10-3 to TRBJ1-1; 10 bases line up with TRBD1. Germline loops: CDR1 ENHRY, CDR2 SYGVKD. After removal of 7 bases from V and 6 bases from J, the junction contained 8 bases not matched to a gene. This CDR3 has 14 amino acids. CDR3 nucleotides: TGTGCCATCAAATCGACAGGGGGCTTAGCTGAAGCTTTCTTT. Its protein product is CAIKSTGGLAEAFF.

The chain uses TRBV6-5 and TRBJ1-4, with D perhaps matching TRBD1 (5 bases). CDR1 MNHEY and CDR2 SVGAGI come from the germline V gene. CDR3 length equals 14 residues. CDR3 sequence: CVTSAGDPHEKLFF. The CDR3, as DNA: TGTGTCACCTCCGCCGGGGACCCGCATGAAAAACTGTTTTTT.

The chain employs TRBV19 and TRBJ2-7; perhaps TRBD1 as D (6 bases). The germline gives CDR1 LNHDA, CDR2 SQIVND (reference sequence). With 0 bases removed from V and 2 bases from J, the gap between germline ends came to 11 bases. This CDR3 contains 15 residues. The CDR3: CASSIDTGGPYEQYF. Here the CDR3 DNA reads TGTGCCAGTAGTATAGATACTGGGGGCCCCTACGAGCAGTACTTC.

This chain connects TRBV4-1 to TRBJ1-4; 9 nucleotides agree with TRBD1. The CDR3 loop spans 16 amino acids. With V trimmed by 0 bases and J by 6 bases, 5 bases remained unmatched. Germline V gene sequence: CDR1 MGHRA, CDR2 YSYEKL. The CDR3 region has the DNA TGCGCCAGCAGCCAAGAACCCGGGACAGGGTATGAAAAACTGTTTTTT. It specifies CASSQEPGTGYEKLFF.